Reported below is one T cell receptor beta chain. Its antigen is still unknown. Using immunoSEQ multiplex PCR, the repertoire was profiled, and TCRdb retains in-frame clones only, with some absent. Of 120,000 to 150,000 clones listed, less than 80% are singletons. This sample is part of a study of PD-1 blockade in classical Hodgkin lymphoma. In the study overall: Nivolumab was given intravenously to patients at 3 mg/kg every 2 weeks. The study, taken as a whole, reports: Patients starting nivolumab less than 1 year after ASCT had lower diversity and were excluded from later analyses.

Each patient relapsed following autologous stem cell transplantation, and prior brentuximab vedotin exposure differed. Patients showed best responses of complete response, partial response or progressive disease. Germline V lookup: CDR1 SGHTA, CDR2 FQGTGA. The CDR3 runs 17 residues. With 0 bases removed from V and 4 bases from J, the gap between germline ends came to 16 bases. This sequence originates from a human donor with classical Hodgkin lymphoma. The chain combines TRBV7-3 with TRBJ1-3; a possible D gene is TRBD1 (6 bases). The sample was peripheral blood mononuclear cells (PBMCs), taken before the second cycle of nivolumab. The CDR3 spells CASSLTPTGTYGNTIYF. Here the CDR3 DNA reads TGTGCCAGCAGCTTAACCCCGACAGGTACCTACGGAAACACCATATATTTT.